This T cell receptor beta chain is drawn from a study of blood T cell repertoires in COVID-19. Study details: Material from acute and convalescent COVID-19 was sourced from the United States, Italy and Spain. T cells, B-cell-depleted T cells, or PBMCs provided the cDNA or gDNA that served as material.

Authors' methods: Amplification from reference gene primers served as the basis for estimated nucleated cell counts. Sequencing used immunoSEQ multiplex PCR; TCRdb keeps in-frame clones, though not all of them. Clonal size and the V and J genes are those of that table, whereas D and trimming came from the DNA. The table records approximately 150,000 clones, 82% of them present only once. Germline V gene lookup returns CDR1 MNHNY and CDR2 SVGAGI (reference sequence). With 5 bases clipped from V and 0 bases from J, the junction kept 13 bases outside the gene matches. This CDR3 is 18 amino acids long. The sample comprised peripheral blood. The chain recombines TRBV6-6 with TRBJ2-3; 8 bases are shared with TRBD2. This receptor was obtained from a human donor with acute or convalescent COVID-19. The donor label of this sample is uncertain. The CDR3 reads CASSLSLAGYASTDTQYF. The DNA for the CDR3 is TGTGCCAGCAGTCTTAGTCTAGCGGGTTACGCTAGCACAGATACGCAGTATTTT.